This T cell receptor (beta chain) stems from a study of control samples from healthy donors and cancer patients. Only in-frame clones appear in the TCRdb table, and some are missing; sequencing was by immunoSEQ multiplex PCR. The sample holds about 160,000 clones, about 90% seen once. The sequence was collected from a man aged 30 to 39 in good health. Material: blood.

As DNA, the CDR3 is TGTGCCACCTCGCGGGGAGACTATGGCTACACCTTC. Its translation is CATSRGDYGYTF. The chain joins TRBV19 to TRBJ1-2; the D is unclear. Per the germline V gene, CDR1 is LNHDA and CDR2 is SQIVND (reference sequence). The length of the CDR3 is 12 residues. V dropped 10 bases and J dropped 3 bases, with 12 bases sitting between them. The full variable domain, its missing parts supplied by reference TRBV19 and TRBJ1-2, is DGGITQSPKYLFRKEGQNVTLSCEQNLNHDAMYWYRQDPGQGLRLIYYSQIVNDFQKGDIAEGYSVSREKKESFPLTVTSAQKNPTAFYLCATSRGDYGYTFGSGTRLTVV.